A selection of T cell receptor beta chains follows, all from one sample in a study of shared clonotypes between healthy human individuals. Repertoires were generated with immunoSEQ multiplex PCR, while TCRdb's copy carries only in-frame clones and drops some. Of around 510,000 clones listed, roughly 79% are singletons. The specimen sequenced was PBMCs. The source is a woman between 40 and 55 years old in good health. Some clones in this sample may be carry-over from other donors' samples. Each CDR3 is given with its conserved first and last residue. Fields, in order: clone size, J gene, V gene, D gene, CDR3 DNA, CDR3 protein. D genes are given only for firm matches. Clone size is shown for a subset of rows, as once, few, many or a class of expanded clone.

clone_size: once
j_call: TRBJ2-2
v_call: TRBV5-1
d_call: TRBD2
cdr3_nt: TGCGCCAGCAGCTTGACTAGCGGGGACACCGGGGAGCTGTTTTTT
cdr3_aa: CASSLTSGDTGELFF

clone_size: .
j_call: TRBJ1-1
v_call: TRBV6-4
d_call: .
cdr3_nt: TGTGCCAGCAGTTACTCTATCAGCACTGAAGCTTTCTTT
cdr3_aa: CASSYSISTEAFF

clone_size: .
j_call: TRBJ1-2
v_call: TRBV30
d_call: .
cdr3_nt: TGTGCCTGGAGTTTATATTCGAATGGCTACACCTTC
cdr3_aa: CAWSLYSNGYTF

clone_size: many
j_call: TRBJ2-3
v_call: TRBV7-3
d_call: TRBD1
cdr3_nt: TGTGCCAGCAGCTTAAGAGGGGGCGACACAGATACGCAGTATTTT
cdr3_aa: CASSLRGGDTDTQYF

clone_size: .
j_call: TRBJ1-2
v_call: TRBV6-1
d_call: TRBD1
cdr3_nt: TGTGCCAGCAGGCCCGGACAGGGGGACTATGGCTACACCTTC
cdr3_aa: CASRPGQGDYGYTF

clone_size: once
j_call: TRBJ1-1
v_call: TRBV5-4
d_call: .
cdr3_nt: TGTGCCAGCAGCTTAGGCAGGGAAACTGAAGCTTTCTTT
cdr3_aa: CASSLGRETEAFF

clone_size: once
j_call: TRBJ1-4
v_call: TRBV5-1
d_call: .
cdr3_nt: TGCGCCAGCAGCTTAGACAGCTATGAAAAACTGTTTTTT
cdr3_aa: CASSLDSYEKLFF

clone_size: .
j_call: TRBJ1-2
v_call: TRBV7-3
d_call: .
cdr3_nt: TGTGCCAGCAGCTTAGGCAGGAACTATGGCTACACCTTC
cdr3_aa: CASSLGRNYGYTF

clone_size: many
j_call: TRBJ1-4
v_call: TRBV19
d_call: .
cdr3_nt: TGTGCCAGTAGTCCGTTCCACACAACTAATGAAAAACTGTTTTTT
cdr3_aa: CASSPFHTTNEKLFF

clone_size: .
j_call: TRBJ2-3
v_call: TRBV28
d_call: TRBD1
cdr3_nt: TGTGCCAGCAGCAGGGACAGGGTAACAGATACGCAGTATTTT
cdr3_aa: CASSRDRVTDTQYF

clone_size: .
j_call: TRBJ2-3
v_call: TRBV6-4
d_call: .
cdr3_nt: TGTGCCAGCAGTGACTCTCCTCATCTAGGAGGGGATACGCAGTATTTT
cdr3_aa: CASSDSPHLGGDTQYF

clone_size: few
j_call: TRBJ1-5
v_call: TRBV4-3
d_call: .
cdr3_nt: TGCGCCAGCAGCCAAGATTGGAATCAGCCCCAGCATTTT
cdr3_aa: CASSQDWNQPQHF

clone_size: .
j_call: TRBJ2-7
v_call: TRBV30
d_call: .
cdr3_nt: TGTGCCTGGAATTCGGGGAATTCCTACGAGCAGTACTTC
cdr3_aa: CAWNSGNSYEQYF

clone_size: .
j_call: TRBJ1-1
v_call: TRBV7-9
d_call: .
cdr3_nt: TGTGCCAGCAGCAGGGGGGCGGAAACTGAAGCTTTCTTT
cdr3_aa: CASSRGAETEAFF

clone_size: .
j_call: TRBJ2-6
v_call: TRBV28
d_call: TRBD2
cdr3_nt: TGTGCCGGGGGGGGAGTCTCTGGGCCCAACGTCCTGACTTTC
cdr3_aa: CAGGGVSGPNVLTF

clone_size: .
j_call: TRBJ2-7
v_call: TRBV7-8
d_call: TRBD2
cdr3_nt: TGTGCCAGCAGCTTAGCCCGTCTAGCGGAGGTCTACGAGCAGTACTTC
cdr3_aa: CASSLARLAEVYEQYF

clone_size: .
j_call: TRBJ2-7
v_call: TRBV5-1
d_call: .
cdr3_nt: TGCGCCAGCAGCACGGACGGAGGGGGCTACGAGCAGTACTTC
cdr3_aa: CASSTDGGGYEQYF

clone_size: .
j_call: TRBJ2-7
v_call: TRBV11-2
d_call: TRBD1
cdr3_nt: TGTGCCAGCAGCTTAGAAGGGGGCCTCACTTACGAGCAGTACTTC
cdr3_aa: CASSLEGGLTYEQYF

clone_size: .
j_call: TRBJ2-2
v_call: TRBV2
d_call: TRBD2
cdr3_nt: TGTGCCAGCAGGGGGGGTCTAGCGGGGCCGGGCACCGGGGAGCTGTTTTTT
cdr3_aa: CASRGGLAGPGTGELFF

clone_size: .
j_call: TRBJ1-5
v_call: TRBV2
d_call: .
cdr3_nt: TGTGCCAGCAGTGATCTGGGGGCGGGCGGAAGCAATCAGCCCCAGCATTTT
cdr3_aa: CASSDLGAGGSNQPQHF

clone_size: .
j_call: TRBJ2-1
v_call: TRBV7-2
d_call: TRBD2
cdr3_nt: TGTGCCAGCAGCTTAGGTGGGGGGGTTTTCTTC
cdr3_aa: CASSLGGGVFF